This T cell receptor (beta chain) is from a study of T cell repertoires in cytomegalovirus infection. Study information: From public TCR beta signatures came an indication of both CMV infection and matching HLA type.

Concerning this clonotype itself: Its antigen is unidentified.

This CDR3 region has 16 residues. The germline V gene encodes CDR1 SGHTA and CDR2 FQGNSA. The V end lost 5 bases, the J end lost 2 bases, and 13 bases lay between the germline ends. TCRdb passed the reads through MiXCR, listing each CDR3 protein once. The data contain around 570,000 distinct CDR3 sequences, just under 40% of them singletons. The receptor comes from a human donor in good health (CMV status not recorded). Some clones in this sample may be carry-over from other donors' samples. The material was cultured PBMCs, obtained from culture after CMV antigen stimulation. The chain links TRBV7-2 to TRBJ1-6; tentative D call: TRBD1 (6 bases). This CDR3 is CASSLRGGPYNSPLHF. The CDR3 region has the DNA TGTGCCAGCAGCCTGCGAGGGGGACCCTATAATTCACCCCTCCACTTT.